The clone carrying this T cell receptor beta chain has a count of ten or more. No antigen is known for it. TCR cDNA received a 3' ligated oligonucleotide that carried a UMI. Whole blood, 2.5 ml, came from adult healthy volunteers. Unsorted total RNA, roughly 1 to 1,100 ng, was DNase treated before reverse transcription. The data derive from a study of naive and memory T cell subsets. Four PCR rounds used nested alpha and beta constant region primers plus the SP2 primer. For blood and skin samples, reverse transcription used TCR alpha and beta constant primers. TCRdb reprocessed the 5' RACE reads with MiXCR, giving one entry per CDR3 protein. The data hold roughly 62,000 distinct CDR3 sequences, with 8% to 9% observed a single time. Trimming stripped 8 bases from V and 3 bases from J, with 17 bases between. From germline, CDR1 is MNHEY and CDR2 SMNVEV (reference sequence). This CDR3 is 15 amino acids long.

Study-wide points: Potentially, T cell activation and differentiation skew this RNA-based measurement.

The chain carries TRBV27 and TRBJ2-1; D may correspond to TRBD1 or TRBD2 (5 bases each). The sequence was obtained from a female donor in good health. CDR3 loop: CASLETGRLYNEQFF. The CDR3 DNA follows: TGTGCCAGCCTAGAAACGGGACGACTCTACAATGAGCAGTTCTTC.